This TCR beta chain was obtained from a study of blood T cells in healthy people across ages. Broader study findings: Greater diversity and more naive CD4+ cells were seen in long-lived donors than in aged donors. Estimates of diversity drawn from one million T cells were considered underestimates. Per million T cells, TCR beta diversity dropped about linearly as age rose.

Donation came from healthy Caucasian individuals in Russia who were aged roughly 6 to 100. Comments on this clonotype: Its antigen remains unidentified.

Through a sample-barcoded 5' primer and a J-beta primer mix, a second PCR was run for roughly 6 to 12 cycles. TCRdb ran MiXCR on the 5' RACE reads and lists one entry per CDR3 protein. Altogether 580,000 or so distinct CDR3 sequences are present, roughly 48% being singletons, with the ten largest covering 20% to 25%. The CDR3 has 16 amino acids. The V gene lost 0 bases and the J gene lost 5 bases, with 17 bases spanning the gap. CDR1 MNHEY and CDR2 SVGAGI come from the germline V gene. This chain joins TRBV6-5 and TRBJ2-7; TRBD2 is a possible D gene (6 bases). The source of this sequence is a man older than 75 in good health. The sample was blood. The CDR3 DNA reads TGTGCCAGCAGTTACTCGACGGTAGGGAGGACCAACGAGCAGTACTTC. This gives the protein CASSYSTVGRTNEQYF.